This T cell receptor (beta chain) was sequenced for a study of blood T cell repertoires in COVID-19. Across the study: Sites across the United States, Italy and Spain contributed samples from acute and convalescent COVID-19.

This CDR3 has 15 amino acids. CDR1 SQVTM and CDR2 ANQGSEA come from the germline V gene. Deletions cut 1 base from V and 7 bases from J, with 17 bases between. Two negative PCRs, clearance, or symptom resolution had been documented for recovered Cohort 3 donors. Original methodology: Reference gene primer amplification gave nucleated cell count estimates. Sequencing used immunoSEQ multiplex PCR; TCRdb keeps in-frame clones, though not all of them. V, J and clone size reflect that table, while D and trimming were determined from the DNA. Of 200,000 to 250,000 clones in the sample, around nine tenths were seen once.

The receptor was derived from a man between 25 and 39 years old who had recovered from COVID-19. The sequencing sample was made of PBMCs or T cells enriched from blood (not recorded which). The chain combines TRBV29-1 with TRBJ2-1; a weak D match, TRBD2 (6 bases). The CDR3 spells CSVEVRGWGENEQFF. CDR3 coding DNA: TGCAGCGTTGAAGTGCGGGGTTGGGGTGAGAATGAGCAGTTCTTC.